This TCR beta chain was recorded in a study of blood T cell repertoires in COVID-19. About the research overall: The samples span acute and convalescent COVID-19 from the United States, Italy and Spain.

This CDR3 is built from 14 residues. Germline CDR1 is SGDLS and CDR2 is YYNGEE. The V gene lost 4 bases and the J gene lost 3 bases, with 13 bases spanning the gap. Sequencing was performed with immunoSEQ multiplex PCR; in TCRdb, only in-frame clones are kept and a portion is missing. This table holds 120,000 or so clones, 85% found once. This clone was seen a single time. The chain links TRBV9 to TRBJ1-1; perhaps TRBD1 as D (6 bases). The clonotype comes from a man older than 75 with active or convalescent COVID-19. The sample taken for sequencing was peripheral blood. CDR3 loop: CASSRGGRDTEAFF. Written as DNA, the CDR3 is TGTGCCAGCAGCAGAGGGGGTCGGGACACTGAAGCTTTCTTT.